This T cell receptor (beta chain) was sequenced for a study of T cell repertoires in cytomegalovirus infection (dated by TCRdb to between 2018 and 2020). With respect to the entire study: Because public TCR beta signatures pointed to carriage of CMV infection together with the matching HLA type, the HLA type of each donor mattered for the analysis.

The paper as a whole reports these results and caveats: Carriers of CMV infection plus the relevant HLA type were discriminated by the cumulative frequency of public TCR beta family members in the study cohort and in an independent 352-donor cohort. The ex vivo response was dominated by HLA-C-restricted CMV-specific TCR beta clonotypes, and the single most frequent clonotype in two of eight donors was supplied by these HLA-C-restricted clonotypes.

This clonotype was seen a few times. Its antigen target is currently unknown. Nothing much larger sits one base from this clone, and base qualities are not available. Sequencing instrument: Illumina HiSeq 1500. The public reads were quality trimmed at Q25 with fastp and then assembled into clones with MiXCR by TCRdb, keeping productive beta chains. Rows with a matching CDR3 protein are joined into one entry that keeps the most common DNA and genes. In all, the sample holds roughly 300,000 distinct CDR3 sequences, and more than 8% of those were seen once. The ten biggest clones cover approximately 4.7% of the sample. The junction carries 19 bases between V and J, which are trimmed by 4 bases and 7 bases respectively. As encoded in the germline V gene, CDR1 is MGHRA while CDR2 is YSYEKL. The CDR3 starts with the cysteine, ends with the phenylalanine, and has 15 residues. Only the CDR3 portion is preserved as DNA: 45 bases, with reading frame beginning at the first base.

The sample comprised PBMCs. The V gene is TRBV4-1 and the J gene is TRBJ2-5; no D gene call is confident. The receptor was derived from a human donor in good health (CMV status not recorded). Some clones in this sample may be carry-over from other donors' samples. The CDR3 has the sequence CASSREIGPVGTQYF. The nucleotides are TGCGCCAGCAGCCGCGAAATAGGGCCTGTGGGGACCCAGTACTTC.